Shown below are 5 T cell receptor beta chains from a single sample sequenced in a study of cytomegalovirus exposure and HLA in healthy donors. Here immunoSEQ multiplex PCR was the method, and the copy in TCRdb shows in-frame clones only, minus some. The sample lists about 280,000 clones; over 75% were seen once. The specimen was PBMCs. Source of these receptors: a woman under 30 in good health and CMV-seronegative.

This rearrangement joins TRBV5-6 to TRBJ2-6, with 7 nucleotides matching TRBD2. The germline V gene encodes CDR1 SGHDT and CDR2 YYEEEE. CDR3 length: 18 amino acids. V gave up 4 bases and J gave up 5 bases; unmatched junction bases: 15. CDR3 sequence: CASSIPQVGGVWANVLTF. Here the CDR3 DNA reads TGTGCCAGCAGCATCCCACAGGTGGGGGGGGTCTGGGCCAACGTCCTGACTTTC.

This clone was seen only a few times. The V gene is TRBV5-1, the J gene TRBJ2-5; perhaps TRBD2 as D (5 bases). Trimming left V 1 base short and J 4 bases short, with 8 bases between. Looked up from germline, CDR1 is SGHRS and CDR2 is YFSETQ. The CDR3 loop spans 13 amino acids. This CDR3 reads CASSLTRRETQYF. CDR3 sequence (DNA): TGCGCCAGCAGCTTGACTAGAAGAGAGACCCAGTACTTC.

V and J are TRBV11-1 and TRBJ1-1; unclear D gene. Germline-derived CDR1 and CDR2 are SGHAT and FQDESV (reference sequence). Trimming removed 5 bases from V and 1 base from J, with 20 bases in between. The CDR3 contains 17 residues. CDR3: CASSPPNAPTPNTEAFF. CDR3 in DNA: TGTGCCAGCAGCCCGCCCAATGCCCCGACACCGAACACTGAAGCTTTCTTT.

The V gene is TRBV18, the J gene TRBJ2-1; 8 positions agree with TRBD1. Germline V gives CDR1 KGHSH, CDR2 LQKENI. The junction had 5 bases not matched to a gene; V was cut back by 2 bases and J by 5 bases. The CDR3 loop spans 15 amino acids. CDR3 amino acids: CASSPGQGTHNEQFF. The DNA for the CDR3 is TGTGCCAGCTCACCAGGACAGGGAACGCACAATGAGCAGTTCTTC.

The chain uses TRBV6-6 and TRBJ1-2; 8 bases map to TRBD1. Germline loops: CDR1 MNHNY, CDR2 SVGAGI (reference sequence). V shed 2 bases and J 8 bases; nucleotides not matched to a gene: 1. This CDR3 comprises 12 residues. Written as DNA, the CDR3 is TGTGCCAGCAGTTACGGACAGGGAGGCTACACCTTC. Its translation: CASSYGQGGYTF.